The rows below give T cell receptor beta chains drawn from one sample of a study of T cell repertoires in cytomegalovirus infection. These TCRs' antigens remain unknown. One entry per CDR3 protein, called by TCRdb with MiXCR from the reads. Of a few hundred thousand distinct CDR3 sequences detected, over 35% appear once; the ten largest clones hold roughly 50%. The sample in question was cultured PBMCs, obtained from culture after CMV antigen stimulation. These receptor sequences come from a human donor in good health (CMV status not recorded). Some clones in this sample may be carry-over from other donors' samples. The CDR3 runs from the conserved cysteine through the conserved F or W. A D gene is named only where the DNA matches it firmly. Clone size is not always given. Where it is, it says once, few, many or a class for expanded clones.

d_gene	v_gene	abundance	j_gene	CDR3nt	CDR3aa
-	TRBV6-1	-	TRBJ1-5	TGTGCCAGCGGCGCTATTGATTGGTATAGCAATCAGCCCCAGCATTTT	CASGAIDWYSNQPQHF
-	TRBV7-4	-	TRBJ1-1	TGTGCCAGCAGTGTCGTAGAGAACACTGAAGCTTTCTTT	CASSVVENTEAFF
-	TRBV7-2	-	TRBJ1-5	TGTGCCAGCAGCTTAGGTTTCCCGGGTCAGCCCCAGCATTTT	CASSLGFPGQPQHF
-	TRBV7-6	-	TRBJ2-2	TGTGCCAGCAGCTTAGGGTGGGGGACCGGGGAGCTGTTTTTT	CASSLGWGTGELFF
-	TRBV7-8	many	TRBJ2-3	TGTGCCAGCAGCTTACCCTCAAGGGTCGGCCCATCTACAGATACGCAGTATTTT	CASSLPSRVGPSTDTQYF
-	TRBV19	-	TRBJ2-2	TGTGCCAGTAGTATAGGACGAACGAACACCGGGGAGCTGTTTTTT	CASSIGRTNTGELFF
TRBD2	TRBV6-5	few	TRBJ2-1	TGTGCCAGCAAAGTATCGGGCCTAGCGGTAAGGGAGCAGTTCTTC	CASKVSGLAVREQFF
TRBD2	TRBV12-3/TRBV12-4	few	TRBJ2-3	TGTGCCAGCAGGAGCGGGACGAGCACAGATACGCAGTATTTT	CASRSGTSTDTQYF
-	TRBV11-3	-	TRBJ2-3	TGTGCCAGCAGCAAGAGTAGAAGCACAGATACGCAGTATTTT	CASSKSRSTDTQYF
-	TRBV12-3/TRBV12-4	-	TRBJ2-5	TGTGCCACCAGCCTGGGACACCCGGGGGAGACCCAGTACTTC	CATSLGHPGETQYF
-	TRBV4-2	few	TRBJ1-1	TGTGCCAGCAGCCTTCCAAAGGGCGGGTACACTGAAGCTTTCTTT	CASSLPKGGYTEAFF
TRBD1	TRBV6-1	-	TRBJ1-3	TGTGCCAGCAGTCGGGACAGGGGGATACTCTCTGGAAACACCATATATTTT	CASSRDRGILSGNTIYF
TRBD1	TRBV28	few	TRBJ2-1	TGTGCCAGCAGTTTAGGGACAGGGGCTAATGAGCAGTTCTTC	CASSLGTGANEQFF
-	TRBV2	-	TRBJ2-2	TGTGCCAGCATGAGGACGGTGAACACCGGGGAGCTGTTTTTT	CASMRTVNTGELFF
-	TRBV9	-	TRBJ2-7	TGTGCCAGCAGCGTAGAAGCGAGACCACCCTACGAGCAGTACTTC	CASSVEARPPYEQYF
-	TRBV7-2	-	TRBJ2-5	TGTGCCAGCAGCCCCCGGAGGGGGGCCTTGGAGACCCAGTACTTC	CASSPRRGALETQYF
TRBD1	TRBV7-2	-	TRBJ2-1	TGTGCCAGCAGCGGGGTCGGACAGGGGTACAATGAGCAGTTCTTC	CASSGVGQGYNEQFF
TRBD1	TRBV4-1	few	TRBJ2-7	TGCGCCAGCAGCCAAGATTTGGGACAGATTTACGAGCAGTACTTC	CASSQDLGQIYEQYF
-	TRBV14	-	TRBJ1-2	TGTGCCAGCAGCCCAACTACCCTCGACAGCATACTCTATGGCTACACCTTC	CASSPTTLDSILYGYTF
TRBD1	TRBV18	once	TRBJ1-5	TGTGCCAGCTCACCCCGACCGGGACAGGATAGCAATCAGCCCCAGCATTTT	CASSPRPGQDSNQPQHF
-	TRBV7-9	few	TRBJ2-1	TGTGCCAGCAGCCCCTCTGAAGGTCCCTACAATGAGCAGTTCTTC	CASSPSEGPYNEQFF
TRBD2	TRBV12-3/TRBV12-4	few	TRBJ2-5	TGTGCCAGCAGTTTAGGGATTAGACTAGCGGAGTTCGAGTACCAAGAGACCCAGTACTTC	CASSLGIRLAEFEYQETQYF
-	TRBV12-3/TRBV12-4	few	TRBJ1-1	TGTGCCAGCAAAAGCAGGGCTACTGTTATTGAAGCTTTCTTT	CASKSRATVIEAFF
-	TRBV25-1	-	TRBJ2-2	TGTGCCAGCAGTGAATACGGGGGCAGGGGGACAGAGAGCGGGGAGCTGTTTTTT	CASSEYGGRGTESGELFF
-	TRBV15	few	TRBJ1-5	TGTGCCACCAGCAGAGATAGGGACACGAGCAATCAGCCCCAGCATTTT	CATSRDRDTSNQPQHF
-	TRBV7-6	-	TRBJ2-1	TGTGCCAGCAGCTTAGCGGCAGTAAACAATGAGCAGTTCTTC	CASSLAAVNNEQFF
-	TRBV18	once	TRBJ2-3	TGTGCCAGCTCTGAAGGGGGGGCCGCGGAAGATACGCAGTATTTT	CASSEGGAAEDTQYF
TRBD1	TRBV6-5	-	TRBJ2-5	TGTGCCAGCAGTTACTCGAATTCTAGGTACAGGGGGCCGAAGACCCAGTACTTC	CASSYSNSRYRGPKTQYF
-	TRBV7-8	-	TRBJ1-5	TGTGCCAGCAGCTTAATGTACATCAAGGGTCAGCCCCAGCATTTT	CASSLMYIKGQPQHF
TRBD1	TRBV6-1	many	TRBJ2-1	TGTGCCAGCAGAGACGACAGGGGGGAGCAGTTCTTC	CASRDDRGEQFF
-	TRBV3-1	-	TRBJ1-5	TGTGCCAGCAGCCAAGATCCCACGGGGAAAGGGGGAAGCAATCAGCCCCAGCATTTT	CASSQDPTGKGGSNQPQHF
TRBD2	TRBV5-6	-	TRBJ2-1	TGTGCCAGCAGCGGGCTCGGGACTAGCGGGGGGACCAACAATGAGCAGTTCTTC	CASSGLGTSGGTNNEQFF
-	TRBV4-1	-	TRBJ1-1	TGCGCCAGCAGCCCTACCGGGGGGGACACTGAAGCTTTCTTT	CASSPTGGDTEAFF